The 17 T cell receptor beta chains below were found in one sample sequenced in a study of shared clonotypes between healthy human individuals. Produced via immunoSEQ multiplex PCR; TCRdb's table is partial and in-frame only. This sample yields about 1,900,000 clones, of which just under 95% are seen a single time; approximately 1.2% belongs to the top ten. Naive CD8 cells were CD45RO-negative, positively selected for CCR7, excluding terminally differentiated effector memory CD45RA+ cells. Sequences were obtained from naive CD8+ T cells sorted from blood. The receptors shown here come from a man aged 18 to 29 in good health.

This clone appeared a single time. J is TRBJ1-2 and V is TRBV4-3, with 8 bases that match TRBD1. Germline CDR1 reads LGHNA; CDR2 reads YSLEER. CDR3 length: 15 residues. The V segment lost 4 bases and the J segment 2 bases; nucleotides outside the gene matches: 6. CDR3 bases: TGCGCCAGCAGCCCCGGGACAGGAGGCAACTATGGCTACACCTTC. Protein product: CASSPGTGGNYGYTF.

The V and J genes are TRBV11-3 and TRBJ2-3, with D perhaps given as TRBD1 or TRBD2 (5 bases each). V lost 5 bases to trimming and J lost 4 bases, with 10 bases between them. Germline CDR1 is SGHNT and CDR2 is YENEEA. This CDR3 spans 13 amino acids. CDR3 loop: CASSRGTADTQYF. The CDR3 DNA is TGTGCCAGCAGCCGAGGGACGGCAGATACGCAGTATTTT.

The chain carries TRBV19 and TRBJ1-2, with 9 bases that match TRBD1. After removal of 3 bases from V and 2 bases from J, the junction contained 4 bases not matched to a gene. Germline CDR1 and CDR2: LNHDA and SQIVND (reference sequence). This CDR3 is built from 15 residues. The CDR3 spells CASSMPGQGNYGYTF. The CDR3 DNA sequence: TGTGCCAGTAGTATGCCGGGACAGGGAAACTATGGCTACACCTTC.

This chain joins TRBV4-1 and TRBJ1-4, with TRBD1 identical over 7 bases. CDR1 MGHRA and CDR2 YSYEKL come from the germline V gene. Trimming at V came to 0 bases and at J to 1 base, leaving 8 bases not matched to a gene. CDR3 length: 18 residues. The CDR3 bases are TGCGCCAGCAGCCAAGATGGGGGACAGCTGGAAACTAATGAAAAACTGTTTTTT. Encoded protein: CASSQDGGQLETNEKLFF.

The chain carries TRBV21-1 and TRBJ2-7. TRBV21-1 corresponds to a pseudogene. CDR3 size: 17 residues. The CDR3 DNA follows: TGTGCCAGCAGCACCATGATAACAACGGGACCCAACTACGAGCAGTACTTC. It encodes CASSTMITTGPNYEQYF.

This chain joins TRBV27 and TRBJ2-1; weak D call: TRBD2 (6 bases). This CDR3 contains 16 residues. The germline V gene has CDR1 MNHEY and CDR2 SMNVEV (reference sequence). V was pared by 8 bases and J by 4 bases, with 21 bases between. The CDR3 nucleotides are TGTGCCAGCCGACCGGCCTCCGGACTACCTTACAATGAGCAGTTCTTC. It specifies CASRPASGLPYNEQFF.

CDR3 in amino acids: CAGRTSGSYEQYF. As DNA, the CDR3 is TGTGCCGGCCGGACTAGCGGCTCCTACGAGCAGTACTTC. This chain uses TRBV30 with TRBJ2-7; 10 bases align to TRBD2. Trimming removed 8 bases from V and 0 bases from J; junction bases left unmatched: 4. This CDR3 has 13 amino acids. From germline, CDR1 is GTSNPN and CDR2 SVGIG (reference sequence).

The chain is built from TRBV20-1 and TRBJ1-1; no clear D gene. Trimming shortened V by 5 bases and J by 7 bases, and 11 bases separated the two germline ends. The CDR3 is 11 amino acids. The V gene's germline CDR1 is DFQATT and CDR2 SNEGSKA (reference sequence). The CDR3 sequence: CSAGDSSEAFF. The CDR3 bases are TGCAGTGCTGGCGACTCGAGTGAAGCTTTCTTT.

The CDR3 sequence: CANRPRTSYNSPLHF. CDR3 DNA: TGTGCCAACCGACCGAGAACCTCTTATAATTCACCCCTCCACTTT. The chain employs TRBV6-6 and TRBJ1-6; no reliable D call. Germline CDR1 MNHNY, CDR2 SVGAGI (reference sequence). The CDR3 contains 15 residues. V lost 10 bases and J lost 4, with 17 bases in between.

The chain links TRBV9 to TRBJ2-1; D not certain. Germline CDR1 SGDLS, CDR2 YYNGEE. The CDR3 has 14 residues. The V end lost 0 bases, the J end lost 3 bases, and 7 bases lay between the germline ends. CDR3 amino acids: CASSVVANYNEQFF. The CDR3 nucleotides read TGTGCCAGCAGCGTAGTCGCTAACTACAATGAGCAGTTCTTC.

V is TRBV5-1 and J is TRBJ1-1; 7 nucleotides line up with TRBD1. Trimming removed 1 base from V and 5 bases from J; junction bases left unmatched: 5. Germline V gene data show CDR1 as SGHRS and CDR2 as YFSETQ. This CDR3 has 14 amino acids. The CDR3 DNA is TGCGCCAGCAGCTTGACAGGGGCCAAAACTGAAGCTTTCTTT. Translation gives CASSLTGAKTEAFF. The whole variable domain, filled in from reference TRBV5-1 and TRBJ1-1, reads KAGVTQTPRYLIKTRGQQVTLSCSPISGHRSVSWYQQTPGQGLQFLFEYFSETQRNKGNFPGRFSGRQFSNSRSEMNVSTLELGDSALYLCASSLTGAKTEAFFGQGTRLTVV.

A single count supports this clone. The rearrangement joins TRBV6-5 to TRBJ1-2, with 9 positions matching TRBD1. The CDR3 covers 14 residues. The V gene's germline CDR1 is MNHEY and CDR2 SVGAGI. Trimming took 5 bases from V and 7 from J; bases not matched to a gene: 8. CDR3 protein: CASSPGQGSSGYTF. The CDR3 DNA follows: TGTGCCAGCAGTCCCGGACAGGGGTCTAGTGGCTACACCTTC.

The chain has TRBV9 and TRBJ2-2, with 7 bases lining up with TRBD1. Losses at the gene ends were 3 bases for V and 7 bases for J; bases not matched to a gene: 6. This CDR3 is 14 amino acids long. Germline V CDR1 and CDR2: SGDLS, YYNGEE. CDR3 sequence (DNA): TGTGCCAGCAGCGAAGACAGGGCTGACGGGGAGCTGTTTTTT. Translating it yields CASSEDRADGELFF.

The gene calls are TRBV14 and TRBJ2-1; D is ambiguous. The V gene's germline CDR1 is SGHDN and CDR2 FVKESK. The germline V and J ends were trimmed by 0 bases and 5 bases, with 5 bases remaining between them. This CDR3 contains 13 residues. CDR3 in DNA: TGTGCCAGCAGCCAAGAAATAAACAATGAGCAGTTCTTC. Translation: CASSQEINNEQFF.

This clone was counted between two and nine times. Other nucleotide sequences from this sample produce the same CDR3. This chain uses TRBV27 with TRBJ1-5; tentatively, D is TRBD1 (5 bases). Trimming shortened V by 3 bases and J by 4 bases, and 7 bases separated the two germline ends. Looked up from germline, CDR1 is MNHEY and CDR2 is SMNVEV (reference sequence). The CDR3 sequence is 13 residues long. CDR3 in amino acids: CASSLGVNQPQHF. Written as DNA, the CDR3 is TGTGCCAGCAGTTTGGGGGTGAATCAGCCCCAGCATTTT.

This rearrangement joins TRBV9 to TRBJ2-7, with 11 nucleotides matching TRBD2. The CDR3 has 17 residues. The junction had 12 bases not matched to a gene; V was cut back by 4 bases and J by 3 bases. Per germline, CDR1 SGDLS and CDR2 YYNGEE. CDR3 sequence (DNA): TGTGCCAGCAGCCCCCAGACTAGCGGGATCCATCTCTACGAGCAGTACTTC. Amino acids: CASSPQTSGIHLYEQYF.

A word on this clone: In the same sample, other DNA sequences code for this CDR3. The chain combines TRBV19 with TRBJ2-7; TRBD1 agrees at 8 bases. Per germline, CDR1 LNHDA and CDR2 SQIVND (reference sequence). The CDR3 runs 13 residues. The J segment lost 3 bases and the V segment lost 2 bases, leaving 0 bases of the junction unmatched. The CDR3 is CASSITGGYEQYF. The CDR3 DNA sequence: TGTGCCAGTAGTATAACAGGGGGCTACGAGCAGTACTTC.